This entry features one TCR beta chain sequence. Its antigen is not identified. The sample originates from a study of CD8 T cells in ankylosing spondylitis. Findings and limits, study-wide: A TCR beta motif of roughly 8 highly homologous variants seemed to mark ankylosing spondylitis blood. A CD8+ phenotype characterized the disease-linked clones, which were relatively rare in peripheral blood.

V dropped 3 bases and J dropped 0 bases, with 12 bases sitting between them. Germline values: CDR1 KGHSH, CDR2 LQKENI. The CDR3 totals 17 residues. Quantitative 5'-RACE with molecular barcodes generated TCR beta libraries. MiXCR, applied by TCRdb to the 5' RACE reads, yields one record per CDR3 protein. The data hold roughly 370,000 distinct CDR3 sequences, with around 20% observed a single time. The chain employs TRBV18 and TRBJ2-6, with D perhaps matching TRBD1 (6 bases). The receptor was derived from a male donor with ankylosing spondylitis. What was sequenced was blood, either unsorted or a sorted T cell fraction (not recorded which). The CDR3 sequence is CASSPRQARSGANVLTF. The CDR3 nucleotides read TGTGCCAGCTCACCGAGACAGGCCCGCTCTGGGGCCAACGTCCTGACTTTC.